This TCR beta chain was observed in a study of graft-versus-host responses after intestinal transplantation. The study, taken as a whole, reports: The highest levels of circulating GvH clones went along with early declines in HvG clones after transplant.

Remarks on this clone: Its specificity is unknown.

TCRdb's table, derived via immunoSEQ multiplex PCR, lists solely in-frame clones and lacks some. Among more than 65,000 clones, roughly 92% were seen once, and the ten largest hold roughly 0.37%. The receptor's source is a human donor who was the organ donor for an intestinal transplant. Material: unstimulated CD8+ T cells sorted from spleen or lymph node cells, obtained before transplant.

CDR3 loop: CASSPGTGHQPQHF. DNA for the CDR3: TGTGCCAGCAGCCCCGGGACAGGGCATCAGCCCCAGCATTTT. The chain has TRBV9 and TRBJ1-5; 9 bases are a match to TRBD1. The germline gives CDR1 SGDLS, CDR2 YYNGEE. V was clipped by 4 bases and J by 5 bases; unmatched bases: 4. There are 14 residues in the CDR3.